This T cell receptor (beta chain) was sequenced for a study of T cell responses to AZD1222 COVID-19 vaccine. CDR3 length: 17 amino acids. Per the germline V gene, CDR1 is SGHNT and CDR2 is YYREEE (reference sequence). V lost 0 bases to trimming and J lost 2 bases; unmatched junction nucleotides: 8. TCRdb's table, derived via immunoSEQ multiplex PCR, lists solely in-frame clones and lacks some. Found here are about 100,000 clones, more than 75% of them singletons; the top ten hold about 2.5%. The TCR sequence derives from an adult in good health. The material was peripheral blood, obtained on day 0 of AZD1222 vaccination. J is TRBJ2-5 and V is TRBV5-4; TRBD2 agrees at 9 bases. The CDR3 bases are TGTGCCAGCAGCTTGGCACTAGCGGGCGCGACACAAGAGACCCAGTACTTC. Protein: CASSLALAGATQETQYF.